These T cell receptor beta chains were read from a single sample in a study of T cell responses to AZD1222 COVID-19 vaccine. Produced via immunoSEQ multiplex PCR; TCRdb's table is partial and in-frame only. Of some 97,000 clones listed, around nine tenths were seen once; the top ten hold approximately 15%. Specimen: peripheral blood, collected on day 0 of AZD1222 vaccination. These receptors all come from an adult in good health. Each CDR3 is given with its conserved first and last residue. The D gene is left open where the match is weak. Size is stated for part of the rows, as once, few or many counts, or as a class when the clone is expanded.

cdr3_nt cdr3_aa j_call d_call cdr3_length v_call clone_size
TGTGCCAGCAGCCCAACAACTATCGGCACAGATACGCAGTATTTT CASSPTTIGTDTQYF TRBJ2-3 - 15 TRBV11-3 -
TGTGCCAGCACCCCAGGCGGGAGACCACATGAGCAGTTCTTC CASTPGGRPHEQFF TRBJ2-1 TRBD2 14 TRBV3-1/TRBV3-2 -
TGTGCCAGCAGCTTATCTGGGCAAGGCAATCAGCCCCAGCATTTT CASSLSGQGNQPQHF TRBJ1-5 - 15 TRBV11-3 -
TGTGCCAGCAGCTTGGTTACTAGCGGGAGTGGGGAAAACATTCAGTACTTC CASSLVTSGSGENIQYF TRBJ2-4 TRBD2 17 TRBV5-8 -
TGTGCCAGTAGCGAACCGGGACGGGCTAGCGGGAGGGCGGATGAGCAGTTCTTC CASSEPGRASGRADEQFF TRBJ2-1 TRBD2 18 TRBV19 -
TGTGCCAGCCATCCGGGGGGCCCCTACGAGCAGTACTTC CASHPGGPYEQYF TRBJ2-7 - 13 TRBV2 medium-sized
TGCAGCGTTACCAGGGAGACAGGGTCTGCCAATGAGCAGTTCTTC CSVTRETGSANEQFF TRBJ2-1 TRBD1 15 TRBV29-1 -
TGTGCCAGCAGCGTAGTTCCTGGCGAGCAGTACTTC CASSVVPGEQYF TRBJ2-7 - 12 TRBV9 -
TGTGCCAGCAACCGACAGGGGAGCTCCTACGAGCAGTACTTC CASNRQGSSYEQYF TRBJ2-7 TRBD1 14 TRBV27 -
TGCGCCAGCAGTTACAGGAACACTGAAGCTTTCTTT CASSYRNTEAFF TRBJ1-1 - 12 TRBV10-1 -
TGTGCCAGTAGCCCCTGGATAGCCTCTGGAAACACCATATATTTT CASSPWIASGNTIYF TRBJ1-3 - 15 TRBV19 -
TGCGCCAGCAGCCTGGAAGGGGGGGCCATCTATGGCTACACCTTC CASSLEGGAIYGYTF TRBJ1-2 - 15 TRBV5-1 once
TGTGCCAGCAGTGACGAGGGGACAGGGGGCTTCGATGGCTACACCTTC CASSDEGTGGFDGYTF TRBJ1-2 TRBD1 16 TRBV6-4 -
TGTGCCACCAGTGACCGAGCGCCAGGAGGACAGGGGGATAGCACAGATACGCAGTATTTT CATSDRAPGGQGDSTDTQYF TRBJ2-3 TRBD1 20 TRBV24-1 -
TGTGCCAGCAGCTTGGGGCAGGGCGGGGGGGCCGGTTACGAGCAGTACTTC CASSLGQGGGAGYEQYF TRBJ2-7 TRBD2 17 TRBV5-4 -
TGTGCCAGCAGTTACACCCAGGGACCCTATGGCTACACCTTC CASSYTQGPYGYTF TRBJ1-2 - 14 TRBV6-2/TRBV6-3 -
TGTGCCAGCAGTGAGTTGGCCACAAGAGCCAAAAACATTCAGTACTTC CASSELATRAKNIQYF TRBJ2-4 - 16 TRBV2 -
TGTGCCAGCAGCGTAAGACTCTCGAGCGGGGGGGCTAGGGAGCAGTTCTTC CASSVRLSSGGAREQFF TRBJ2-1 TRBD2 17 TRBV9 -
TGTGCCAGCAGTTACTCAGCGGATAATAATGAAAAACTGTTTTTT CASSYSADNNEKLFF TRBJ1-4 - 15 TRBV6-5 -
TGCAGCGTTGAATTTCCGGGCCTCACAGATACGCAGTATTTT CSVEFPGLTDTQYF TRBJ2-3 - 14 TRBV29-1 few
TGTGCCAGCAGTTTTGAAGGCCTTAGCAATCAGCCCCAGCATTTT CASSFEGLSNQPQHF TRBJ1-5 - 15 TRBV27 -
TGCGCCAGCAGCCCAGTACAGGGGGACTATGGCTACACCTTC CASSPVQGDYGYTF TRBJ1-2 TRBD1 14 TRBV4-1 -
TGTGCCAGCAGTCCCCAGGGACTAGCGGGAGTCAATGAGCAGTTCTTC CASSPQGLAGVNEQFF TRBJ2-1 TRBD2 16 TRBV28 -
TGTGCCAGCAGCTCAATTACAGGGGACGAGCAGTACTTC CASSSITGDEQYF TRBJ2-7 TRBD1 13 TRBV7-2 -
TGCGCCAGCAGCCAACCACGGGGACGTACAGGCTCTGGGGCCAACGTCCTGACTTTC CASSQPRGRTGSGANVLTF TRBJ2-6 - 19 TRBV4-1 -
TGTGCCAGTAGTACGTCCCTTCAGACTGAAGCTTTCTTT CASSTSLQTEAFF TRBJ1-1 - 13 TRBV19 -
TGTGCCTCCGGGACTAGGGCTCTCGAGCAGTACTTC CASGTRALEQYF TRBJ2-7 TRBD2 12 TRBV12-3/TRBV12-4 -
TGTGCCAGCAGTGAACCGGGACGTTACACCGGGGAGCTGTTTTTT CASSEPGRYTGELFF TRBJ2-2 - 15 TRBV6-1 -
TGCGCCAGCAGCTTGGGACAGGGGGCAAGCACAGATACGCAGTATTTT CASSLGQGASTDTQYF TRBJ2-3 TRBD1 16 TRBV5-1 -
TGTGCCAGCAGCCAAGTGCAGGGCGCTGGAAACACCATATATTTT CASSQVQGAGNTIYF TRBJ1-3 - 15 TRBV14 -
TGTGCCACCAGAATCCGGGACAGGGGGCCCTACGAGAACACTGAAGCTTTCTTT CATRIRDRGPYENTEAFF TRBJ1-1 TRBD1 18 TRBV24-1 -
TGTGCCAGCAGCTCCCCGGGACAGGGGAACTATGGCTACACCTTC CASSSPGQGNYGYTF TRBJ1-2 TRBD1 15 TRBV5-4 -
TGTGCCAGCAGCTTAAATCAGGGAAGAAAGTTCTTC CASSLNQGRKFF TRBJ2-1 - 12 TRBV7-9 -
TGTGCCAGCAACCGACAGGGGACCTTCTATGGCTACACCTTC CASNRQGTFYGYTF TRBJ1-2 TRBD1 14 TRBV9 -
TGTGCCAGCAGCTTAGCACAGGGGGTCTACGAGCAGTACTTC CASSLAQGVYEQYF TRBJ2-7 TRBD1 14 TRBV11-1 -
TGTGCCAGCAGCTTGTTCAGAGCCCTAGACACCGGGGAGCTGTTTTTT CASSLFRALDTGELFF TRBJ2-2 - 16 TRBV5-6 -
TGCGCCAGCAGTGTTGGTAGCAGCGAGCAGTACTTC CASSVGSSEQYF TRBJ2-7 - 12 TRBV10-2 once
TGTGCCAGTAGGGGACCCTATGGCTACACCTTC CASRGPYGYTF TRBJ1-2 - 11 TRBV19 -
TGTGCCAGCAGCTTACAGGACAGGGTACGAAAGGTTAACTATGGCTACACCTTC CASSLQDRVRKVNYGYTF TRBJ1-2 TRBD1 18 TRBV7-8 -
TGTGCCAGCAGCTTAGCTCGACAGGGAGGTTACGAGCAGTACTTC CASSLARQGGYEQYF TRBJ2-7 - 15 TRBV11-3 -
TGCGCCAGCAGCTTGGTTACGGCGAACACTGAAGCTTTCTTT CASSLVTANTEAFF TRBJ1-1 - 14 TRBV5-1 -
TGTGCCAGCAGCTTGTGGGACACCGGGGAGCTGTTTTTT CASSLWDTGELFF TRBJ2-2 - 13 TRBV5-6 -
TGTGCCATCAGTGAGGGAGTGTATAGCAATCAGCCCCAGCATTTT CAISEGVYSNQPQHF TRBJ1-5 - 15 TRBV10-3 once
TGCGCCAGCAGCTTGGCCGGGGGCTCGGTTAACACTGAAGCTTTCTTT CASSLAGGSVNTEAFF TRBJ1-1 - 16 TRBV5-1 -
TGTGCCAGCAGTCCGAAGGACAATGAGCAGTTCTTC CASSPKDNEQFF TRBJ2-1 - 12 TRBV27 -
TGTGCCAGCAGCTTCGGGACTAGCGATCTAACCAAAAACATTCAGTACTTC CASSFGTSDLTKNIQYF TRBJ2-4 TRBD2 17 TRBV7-9 -
TGTGCCAGCAGTCCCCCGGGGAACACTGAAGCTTTCTTT CASSPPGNTEAFF TRBJ1-1 - 13 TRBV6-5 -
TGTGCCAGCAGAAGGACCCAGAACACTGAAGCTTTCTTT CASRRTQNTEAFF TRBJ1-1 - 13 TRBV6-5 -
TGTGCCAGCAGTGTTATATCTGGTGCAAGTCCAGTAGCTTTCTTT CASSVISGASPVAFF TRBJ1-1 - 15 TRBV6-6 -
TGTGCCAGCAGCTTGGACAACGGTGCATACGAGCAGTACTTC CASSLDNGAYEQYF TRBJ2-7 - 14 TRBV5-4 -
TGTGCTAGCAGCTATTATTCCCGGGACAGATATGGCTACACCTTC CASSYYSRDRYGYTF TRBJ1-2 TRBD1 15 TRBV7-7 -
TGTGCCAGCAGTGAACCCACAGGGGGTACTGTACGAAACACCATATATTTT CASSEPTGGTVRNTIYF TRBJ1-3 TRBD1 17 TRBV25-1 -
TGTGCCAGCTCACCACCGGGGACTACCTTCTACGAGCAGTACTTC CASSPPGTTFYEQYF TRBJ2-7 TRBD2 15 TRBV18 once
TGTGCCAGCCTATTACAGGGGCGCACTGAAGCTTTCTTT CASLLQGRTEAFF TRBJ1-1 TRBD1 13 TRBV6-5 -
TGTGCCAGCAGCTTGTGGGGGATTACAGATACGCAGTATTTT CASSLWGITDTQYF TRBJ2-3 - 14 TRBV5-4 -
TGTGCCAGCAGCGCCAGACAGGGGGAGACTGAAGCTTTCTTT CASSARQGETEAFF TRBJ1-1 TRBD1 14 TRBV11-3 -
TGTGCCAGCAGCCTGAGGACAGGGCCCACAGATACGCAGTATTTT CASSLRTGPTDTQYF TRBJ2-3 TRBD1 15 TRBV5-6 -
TGTGCCAGCAGAGTACTAGCGGGAGCGACTGGTGAGCAGTTCTTC CASRVLAGATGEQFF TRBJ2-1 TRBD2 15 TRBV6-1 -